This T cell receptor beta chain was observed in a study of CD8 T cells in ankylosing spondylitis. Whole-study results and caveats: Disease-associated clones were reportedly significantly overrepresented in matched ankylosing spondylitis synovial fluid. Apparently characteristic of ankylosing spondylitis blood was a TCR beta motif (eight highly homologous variants). A subset of motif variants has previously been described in the synovial fluid and blood of reactive arthritis.

V lost 7 bases, J lost 1 base, and 10 bases stayed unmatched. The CDR3 contains 16 residues. Germline V CDR1 and CDR2: SGHRS, YFSETQ. This clonotype was observed at least ten times. Its antigen remains unknown. Researchers built TCR beta libraries using quantitative 5'-RACE with molecular barcodes. TCRdb called the 5' RACE reads again in MiXCR, with one record for every CDR3 protein. The table shows approximately 340,000 distinct CDR3 sequences, with roughly 14% occurring only once. This chain links TRBV5-1 with TRBJ2-1; 8 bases fit TRBD2. What was sequenced was blood, either unsorted or a sorted T cell fraction (not recorded which). The source of this sequence is a male donor with ankylosing spondylitis or in good health (not recorded which). CDR3 in DNA: TGCGCCAGCGTGGGGAGCGGGGGTGTTTCCTACAATGAGCAGTTCTTC. Amino acids: CASVGSGGVSYNEQFF.